Presented here are 29 T cell receptor beta chains from one specimen sequenced in a study of T-cell reconstitution after alpha-beta-depleted transplantation in children. Library preparation (for TCRbeta) was performed with unique molecular identifiers. TCRdb itself ran the PCR reads through MiXCR, one entry per CDR3 protein. The data hold about 980,000 distinct CDR3 sequences, with roughly 29% observed a single time. Sequencing was performed on PBMCs, mostly from graft donor cells, taken 360 days after TCRalphabeta/CD19-depleted stem cell transplant. The source is a boy younger than two who had a stem cell transplant for SCID, so the T cells may come from the graft donor.

CDR3 sequence reads: CASFMRTSGYNEQFF. The CDR3 DNA sequence: TGTGCCAGCTTCATGAGGACTAGCGGTTACAATGAGCAGTTCTTC. This chain connects TRBV7-2 to TRBJ2-1, with 10 nucleotides matching TRBD2. The ends lost 8 bases at V and 4 bases at J; junction bases unmatched: 8. Germline V CDR1 and CDR2: SGHTA, FQGNSA. There are 15 residues in the CDR3.

The gene calls are TRBV15 and TRBJ2-1; D gene ambiguous. V lost 1 base to trimming and J lost 6 bases, with 10 bases between them. Germline values: CDR1 LNHNV, CDR2 YYDKDF (reference sequence). The CDR3 extends over 14 amino acids. In DNA form, the CDR3 reads TGTGCCACCAGCAGAGGAGGCAGAGTCAATGAGCAGTTCTTC. Encoded protein: CATSRGGRVNEQFF. Full variable domain (remainder filled in from reference TRBV15 and TRBJ2-1): DAMVIQNPRYQVTQFGKPVTLSCSQTLNHNVMYWYQQKSSQAPKLLFHYYDKDFNNEADTPDNFQSRRPNTSFCFLDIRSPGLGDTAMYLCATSRGGRVNEQFFGPGTRLTVL.

The chain is built from TRBV6-1 and TRBJ1-1; TRBD1 matches 7 bases. CDR1 is MNHNS, CDR2 SASEGT, per germline. The V segment lost 2 bases and the J segment 1 base; nucleotides outside the gene matches: 13. The CDR3 runs to 18 residues. CDR3 nucleotides: TGTGCCAGCAGTGAACCGTGGAGTGGGACAGCTCCGAACACTGAAGCTTTCTTT. It specifies CASSEPWSGTAPNTEAFF.

The genes are TRBV20-1 and TRBJ2-7; weak D call: TRBD1 (6 bases). Trimming cost V 2 bases and J 2 bases, with 13 bases left between them. This CDR3 has 14 amino acids. CDR1 and CDR2 from the germline V gene are DFQATT and SNEGSKA (reference sequence). The CDR3 is CSARLQGGTYEQYF. In DNA, the CDR3 is TGCAGTGCTAGACTACAGGGTGGAACCTACGAGCAGTACTTC.

This chain joins TRBV24-1 and TRBJ1-2; no firm D call. The CDR3 spans 11 residues. V lost 2 bases and J 11 bases, leaving 8 bases between the germline ends. The V gene's germline CDR1 is KGHDR and CDR2 SFDVKD. This CDR3 is CATSDSGFYTF. CDR3 nucleotides: TGTGCCACCAGTGATTCTGGCTTTTACACCTTC.

This clonotype appeared a few times. The chain recombines TRBV28 with TRBJ2-7, with 8 bases that match TRBD1. This CDR3 contains 13 residues. After removal of 5 bases from V and 6 bases from J, the junction contained 6 bases not matched to a gene. CDR1 is MDHEN and CDR2 is SYDVKM in the germline V gene. CDR3: CASSALTGVEQYF. The DNA for the CDR3 is TGTGCCAGCAGTGCCCTGACAGGGGTCGAGCAGTACTTC.

The chain recombines TRBV4-3 with TRBJ1-2, with 7 positions matching TRBD1. The CDR3 spans 15 residues. The ends lost 1 base at V and 6 bases at J; junction bases unmatched: 8. The germline V gene has CDR1 LGHNA and CDR2 YSLEER. Written as DNA, the CDR3 is TGCGCCAGCAGCCAAGTAGTTAACAGGGGAGATGGCTACACCTTC. Translated: CASSQVVNRGDGYTF.

The chain recombines TRBV5-1 with TRBJ2-3; the match to TRBD2 covers 13 bases. The CDR3 has 16 amino acids. In germline, CDR1 is SGHRS, CDR2 YFSETQ. With V trimmed by 2 bases and J by 6 bases, 6 bases remained unmatched. In DNA form, the CDR3 reads TGCGCCAGCAGCTTCCTACTAGCGGGGGGGCTGGATACGCAGTATTTT. The encoded protein is CASSFLLAGGLDTQYF.

This clonotype turned up a few times. DNA for the CDR3: TGCGCCAGCAGCCAAGATAGGGGTTGGCAGGGGTGGCTAGAGACCCAGTACTTC. Translation gives CASSQDRGWQGWLETQYF. The rearrangement links TRBV4-1 to TRBJ2-5, with D maybe TRBD1 (6 bases). Germline-derived CDR1 and CDR2 are MGHRA and YSYEKL. This CDR3 is 18 amino acids long. The ends were cut back, 0 bases at V and 4 bases at J, with 21 bases in the middle.

This rearrangement joins TRBV19 to TRBJ1-2; 12 bases agree with TRBD1. The germline gives CDR1 LNHDA, CDR2 SQIVND (reference sequence). The CDR3 totals 16 residues. The V and J ends lost 8 bases and 7 bases, in that order; junction bases with no gene match: 14. CDR3 bases: TGTGCCAGTTATTATCCGGGACAGGGGGCTCGACCTGGCTACACCTTC. Translation gives CASYYPGQGARPGYTF.

The genes are TRBV5-1 and TRBJ1-2; TRBD1 matches 10 bases. The CDR3 is 16 residues long. The germline V gene encodes CDR1 SGHRS and CDR2 YFSETQ. The J segment lost 4 bases and the V segment lost 4 bases, leaving 10 bases of the junction unmatched. The CDR3 loop is CASSPIDRGQFYGYTF. CDR3 sequence (DNA): TGCGCCAGCAGCCCTATCGACAGGGGGCAATTCTATGGCTACACCTTC.

This clonotype turned up a few times. CDR3 residues: CASSIFGQGAVDTQYF. The CDR3 DNA is TGTGCCAGCAGCATCTTCGGACAGGGGGCAGTAGATACGCAGTATTTT. J is TRBJ2-3 and V is TRBV9, with 11 bases lining up with TRBD1. This CDR3 has 16 residues. Germline-derived CDR1 and CDR2 are SGDLS and YYNGEE. With V trimmed by 4 bases and J by 5 bases, 9 bases remained unmatched.

This clonotype was seen a handful of times. The chain is built from TRBV24-1 and TRBJ2-5, with D maybe TRBD2 (5 bases). The V end was cut by 5 bases, the J end by 2 bases, with 8 bases between. Germline loops: CDR1 KGHDR, CDR2 SFDVKD. This CDR3 spans 13 amino acids. CDR3 sequence reads: CATSAGSQETQYF. Here the CDR3 DNA reads TGTGCCACCAGTGCGGGGAGTCAAGAGACCCAGTACTTC.

The sample holds many counts of this clonotype. The chain uses TRBV27 and TRBJ2-7; D is unclear. The V end lost 3 bases, the J end lost 0 bases, and 6 bases lay between the germline ends. The CDR3 has 13 amino acids. CDR1 is MNHEY, CDR2 SMNVEV, per germline (reference sequence). Here the CDR3 reads CASSFGYSYEQYF. CDR3 sequence (DNA): TGTGCCAGCAGTTTTGGCTACTCCTACGAGCAGTACTTC.

V usage is TRBV10-2 and J usage is TRBJ2-1, with 7 nucleotides matching TRBD1. This CDR3 spans 14 amino acids. Germline CDR1 reads WSHSY; CDR2 reads SAAADI. The junction had 11 bases not matched to a gene; V was cut back by 7 bases and J by 8 bases. DNA for the CDR3: TGCGCCAGCACCACCGGGACAGCTCTTTATGAGCAGTTCTTC. Encoded protein: CASTTGTALYEQFF.

This rearrangement joins TRBV12-3 or TRBV12-4 to TRBJ2-7; 12 nucleotides agree with TRBD1. The CDR3 spans 15 residues. Unmatched junction bases numbered 6, after V lost 3 bases and J lost 6 bases. CDR3 DNA sequence: TGTGCCAGCAGTTTGACCGGGACAGGGGGCGCCGAGCAGTACTTC. This translates into CASSLTGTGGAEQYF.

The chain has TRBV6-2 or TRBV6-3 and TRBJ2-1; 7 nucleotides align to TRBD1. V lost 2 bases, J lost 7 bases, and 5 bases stayed unmatched. The CDR3 consists of 14 residues. From germline, CDR1 is MNHEY and CDR2 SVGEGT. CDR3 amino acids: CASSYRRQGNEQFF. In nucleotides, the CDR3 is TGTGCCAGCAGTTACAGGCGACAGGGAAATGAGCAGTTCTTC.

The sample holds a few counts of this clonotype. The CDR3, as DNA: TGTGCCAGCAGCTTGACAGGTGGGGGGGGCAATGAGCAGTTCTTC. Its protein is CASSLTGGGGNEQFF. The V call is TRBV7-9, the J call TRBJ2-1, with a weak D call TRBD2 (7 bases). CDR1 SEHNR and CDR2 FQNEAQ come from the germline V gene (reference sequence). Trimming pared 3 bases from V and 6 bases from J, leaving 15 bases between. The length of the CDR3 is 15 residues. The full variable domain, in which reference TRBV7-9 and TRBJ2-1 provide the parts outside the CDR3, is DTGVSQNPRHKITKRGQNVTFRCDPISEHNRLYWYRQTLGQGPEFLTYFQNEAQLEKSRLLSDRFSAERPKGSFSTLEIQRTEQGDSAMYLCASSLTGGGGNEQFFGPGTRLTVL.

This clonotype appeared a few times. V and J are TRBV25-1 and TRBJ2-6; D is ambiguous. The germline gives CDR1 MGHDK, CDR2 SYGVNS. The germline V and J ends were trimmed by 0 bases and 0 bases, with 9 bases remaining between them. This CDR3 is built from 17 residues. The CDR3, as DNA: TGTGCCAGCAGTGAATATGACAAGCCCTCTGGGGCCAACGTCCTGACTTTC. Protein sequence: CASSEYDKPSGANVLTF.

This clonotype came up a few times. J is TRBJ2-3 and V is TRBV5-1; D ambiguous. The germline V gene encodes CDR1 SGHRS and CDR2 YFSETQ. CDR3 length: 16 residues. The germline V and J ends were trimmed by 2 bases and 1 base, with 14 bases remaining between them. The DNA of the CDR3 is TGCGCCAGCAGCTTTTCAACATCTATAGGCACAGATACGCAGTATTTT. This translates into CASSFSTSIGTDTQYF.

The chain combines TRBV6-2 or TRBV6-3 with TRBJ2-3; D might be TRBD1 (6 bases). The CDR3 contains 15 residues. The V gene lost 5 bases and the J gene lost 0 bases, with 12 bases spanning the gap. Germline lookup yields CDR1 MNHEY and CDR2 SVGEGT. DNA for the CDR3: TGTGCCAGCAGTATGGGGACAACTAGCACAGATACGCAGTATTTT. Translated: CASSMGTTSTDTQYF.

This rearrangement joins TRBV28 to TRBJ2-7; 7 positions agree with TRBD1. The germline CDR1 and CDR2 sequences are MDHEN and SYDVKM. The CDR3 loop spans 12 amino acids. Trimming at V came to 6 bases and at J to 2 bases, leaving 1 base not matched to a gene. The CDR3 bases are TGTGCCAGCAGGACAGGGACCTACGAGCAGTACTTC. It is translated as CASRTGTYEQYF.

The CDR3 region is CASSSHSGQGYSNQPQHF. As DNA, the CDR3 is TGTGCCAGCAGTTCCCATTCCGGACAAGGGTATAGCAATCAGCCCCAGCATTTT. The rearrangement joins TRBV6-5 to TRBJ1-5, with D perhaps TRBD1 (5 bases). The length of the CDR3 is 18 residues. Germline CDR1 reads MNHEY; CDR2 reads SVGAGI. The V gene lost 4 bases and the J gene lost 0 bases, with 19 bases spanning the gap.

The chain combines TRBV12-3 or TRBV12-4 with TRBJ1-2; weak D call: TRBD1 (5 bases). The CDR3 has 12 residues. Trimming removed 2 bases from V and 6 bases from J, with 7 bases in between. The CDR3 sequence is CASSLRTNGYTF. CDR3 coding DNA: TGTGCCAGCAGTTTAAGGACAAATGGCTACACCTTC.

The gene calls are TRBV18 and TRBJ1-4; D ambiguous. The germline V gene has CDR1 KGHSH and CDR2 LQKENI. The V end lost 4 bases, the J end lost 7 bases, and 13 bases lay between the germline ends. The CDR3 has 14 amino acids. The CDR3 DNA is TGTGCCAGCTCACAAACTGGTTCGGGTGAAAAACTGTTTTTT. Protein product: CASSQTGSGEKLFF.

CDR3 bases: TGTGCCAGCAGCCAACGGGTAGGAGGAGGCGAGGGGGCCCAAGAGACCCAGTACTTC. Its translation: CASSQRVGGGEGAQETQYF. The rearrangement links TRBV4-2 to TRBJ2-5; 7 positions match TRBD1. The CDR3 length is 19 residues. CDR1 and CDR2 (germline): LGHNA, YNFKEQ. J lost 1 base, V lost 2 bases, and 16 bases had no gene match.

V and J are TRBV5-1 and TRBJ2-5; D possibly corresponds to TRBD2 (6 bases). The CDR3 sequence is 15 residues long. Germline loops: CDR1 SGHRS, CDR2 YFSETQ. The V gene lost 4 bases and the J gene lost 2 bases, with 15 bases spanning the gap. The CDR3 region is CASSPWRGVQETQYF. CDR3 coding DNA: TGCGCCAGCAGCCCTTGGCGGGGAGTACAAGAGACCCAGTACTTC.

This clonotype was counted between two and nine times. The chain carries TRBV15 and TRBJ2-1, with D unclear. The CDR3 consists of 16 residues. V lost 1 base and J lost 1, with 11 bases in between. In germline, CDR1 is LNHNV, CDR2 YYDKDF (reference sequence). CDR3 loop: CATSRARAVSYNEQFF. In DNA form, the CDR3 reads TGTGCCACCAGCAGAGCCCGGGCAGTATCCTACAATGAGCAGTTCTTC.

This clonotype was seen only a few times. J is TRBJ2-4 and V is TRBV7-9, with 8 bases lining up with TRBD1. CDR1 and CDR2 (germline): SEHNR, FQNEAQ (reference sequence). J was trimmed by 6 bases and V by 0 bases; bases with no gene match: 7. CDR3 length equals 16 residues. CDR3: CASSLADRVSGNIQYF. DNA of the CDR3: TGTGCCAGCAGCTTAGCGGACAGGGTCAGTGGAAACATTCAGTACTTC.